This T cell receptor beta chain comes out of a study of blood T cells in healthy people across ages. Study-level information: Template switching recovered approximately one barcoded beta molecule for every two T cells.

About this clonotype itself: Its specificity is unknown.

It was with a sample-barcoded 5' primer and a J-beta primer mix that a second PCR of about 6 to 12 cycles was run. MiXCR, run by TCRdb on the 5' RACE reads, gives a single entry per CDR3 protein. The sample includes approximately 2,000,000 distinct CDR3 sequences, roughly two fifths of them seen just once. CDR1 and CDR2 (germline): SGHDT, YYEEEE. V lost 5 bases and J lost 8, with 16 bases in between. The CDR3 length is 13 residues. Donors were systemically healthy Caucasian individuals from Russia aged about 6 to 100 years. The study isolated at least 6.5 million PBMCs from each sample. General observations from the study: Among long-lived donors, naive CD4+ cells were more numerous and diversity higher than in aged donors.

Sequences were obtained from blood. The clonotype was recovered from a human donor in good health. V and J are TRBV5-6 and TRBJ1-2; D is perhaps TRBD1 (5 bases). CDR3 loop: CASSYEGMTGYTF. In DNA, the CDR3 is TGTGCCAGCAGTTACGAGGGGATGACGGGCTACACCTTC.